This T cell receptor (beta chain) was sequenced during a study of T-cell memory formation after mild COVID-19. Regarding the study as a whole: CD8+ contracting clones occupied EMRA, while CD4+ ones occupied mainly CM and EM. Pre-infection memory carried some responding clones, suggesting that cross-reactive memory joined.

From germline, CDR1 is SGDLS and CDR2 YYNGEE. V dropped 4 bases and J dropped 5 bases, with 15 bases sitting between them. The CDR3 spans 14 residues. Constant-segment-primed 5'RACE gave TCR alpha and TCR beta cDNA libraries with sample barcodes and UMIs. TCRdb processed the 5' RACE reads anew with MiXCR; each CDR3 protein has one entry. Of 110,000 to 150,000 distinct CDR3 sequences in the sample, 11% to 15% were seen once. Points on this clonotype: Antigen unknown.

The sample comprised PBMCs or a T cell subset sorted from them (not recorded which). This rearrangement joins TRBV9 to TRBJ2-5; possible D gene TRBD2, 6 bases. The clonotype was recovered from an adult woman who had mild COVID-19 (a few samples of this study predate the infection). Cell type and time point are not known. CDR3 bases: TGTGCCAGCAGCCCGACTGGGGACTGGGAGACCCAGTACTTC. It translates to CASSPTGDWETQYF.